The following is a T cell receptor (beta chain) sequence with its context. This clone has a handful of counts. There is no known antigen for this receptor. No much larger clonotype is one base removed from it; base qualities were not supplied. These data come from a study of Tregs in tolerant kidney transplant recipients (dated by TCRdb to between 2019 and 2020). Background for the entire study: Transplants used related donors with nonmyeloablative bone marrow transplantation; mixed chimerism was transient in the human trials. TCRbeta sequencing was used in the study to identify donor-specific regulatory T cells before combined kidney and bone marrow transplantation, and the identified cells were then tracked after transplant. Broader findings and caveats from the paper: The most biologically relevant and donor-specific TCRbeta repertoire appeared to be identified by expanding Tregs with activated donor B cells. Donor-specific Treg expansion exceeded global Treg expansion in tolerant patients, suggesting antigen-driven rather than nonspecific expansion. Biological reproducibility was not directly assessed, although technical replication error appeared to be minimal. The study was constrained by small patient numbers, and validation of the findings is required in larger populations and under other immunosuppression protocols. PCR primers changed over time for some patients, so nucleotide-level comparison across those patients' samples was not possible.

The sample's time point label is to be understood as: blood sample drawn before combined kidney and bone marrow transplant. Unstimulated Tregs (CD4+CD25+CD127-), CD4+ non-Tregs (CD4+CD25-), CD4 and CD8 cells were FACS-sorted from thawed PBMCs. The patients were several recipients of combined kidney and bone marrow transplants from the ITN036ST trial, and samples were available only from these trial subjects. Healthy control blood was processed to PBMCs with a Ficoll density gradient and then cryopreserved, whereas patient PBMCs were collected both before and after transplant. Reading the germline V gene gives CDR1 MNHNS and CDR2 SASEGT. V and J lose 0 bases and 3 bases, and a span of 15 bases separates them. Counted from cysteine to phenylalanine, this CDR3 has 16 amino acids. CDR3 DNA is the only sequence kept; it has 48 bases, read in frame from the first base. For TCRbeta CDR3 sequencing, genomic DNA from the sorted cells was extracted using the QIAGEN DNeasy Blood and Tissue Kit. High-throughput TCRbeta CDR3 sequencing, including PCR amplification with bias correction and internal controls, was performed commercially through immunoSEQ. On the authors' methods: Unique productive TCRbeta sequences were defined by CDR3 nucleotide sequence where primers matched, otherwise by CDR3 amino acid sequence with Vbeta and Jbeta genes. To correct sorting error, sequences shared between sorted populations at a frequency ratio of 2:1 or less were removed; the rest were assigned to the higher population. Sequences were defined as donor-reactive when expanded at least 5-fold in CFSE-low cells versus unstimulated cells and present at a frequency of at least 0.01% in CFSE-low cells. Jensen-Shannon divergence calculated on the top 100 TCRbeta sequences ranked by frequency was used to measure repertoire divergence. For samples with multiple sequencing runs, sorting error was corrected separately for each run before the runs were pooled. Held by TCRdb, this immuneACCESS table contains in-frame sequences only and omits some clones. Under half of the omission traces to an unresolved V gene where checked; the cause of the rest is unknown. The V and J calls and clone size were taken over from that table, and D and trimming were inferred from the DNA. The sample table shows roughly 80,000 clones, and 98% are seen once. The ten largest account for around 0.51% of the sample.

The starting material was CD4+ T cells from blood, obtained before the transplant. This chain is built from TRBV6-1 and TRBJ2-7, with TRBD2 tentatively as D gene (6 bases match). The receptor was derived from a human donor who received a combined kidney and bone marrow transplant. The CDR3 reads CASSEAGGNAGYEQYF. The sequenced DNA is TGTGCCAGCAGTGAAGCGGGGGGAAATGCTGGCTACGAGCAGTACTTC.